This TCR beta chain was identified during a study of T cell repertoires in ileal Crohn's disease. Study as a whole: Thiopurines (about ten) or anti-TNF agents (approximately 20) were given postoperatively to about half.

Germline values: CDR1 MDHEN, CDR2 SYDVKM. V dropped 2 bases and J dropped 7 bases, with 21 bases sitting between them. CDR3 length: 16 amino acids. The protocol was immunoSEQ multiplex PCR, while the TCRdb copy is restricted to in-frame clones and leaves out a portion. The sample yields about 890 clones, 70% to 90% seen once. Study results and caveats: Compared with non-smokers, active smokers at surgery showed more clonal expansions. Mucosal expansions were suggested to be mainly CD8 T cells.

A word on this clone: Its antigen is not identified.

The rearrangement links TRBV28 to TRBJ2-7; D is possibly TRBD1 (7 bases). This receptor was obtained from an adult with Crohn's disease. Sequenced material: ileal tissue. CDR3 DNA: TGTGCCAGCAGTTTAAACGCGGGACAGCGGATGGGGGAGCAGTACTTC. This gives the protein CASSLNAGQRMGEQYF.